This T cell receptor beta chain was found in a study of T cells after yellow fever vaccination. Findings and caveats of the study: Overlap between CD4 and CD8 compartments was detected for a small share of clonotypes.

Of note for this clonotype: Its antigen is as yet unknown.

Germline V lookup: CDR1 SGHTA, CDR2 FQGNSA. The V and J ends lost 5 bases and 10 bases, in that order; junction bases with no gene match: 14. This CDR3 comprises 15 residues. For TCR, cDNA came from 5'RACE template switching, which added a universal primer site and UMIs. TCRdb re-analysed the 5' RACE reads in MiXCR, keeping a single row per CDR3 protein. The sample holds some 300,000 distinct CDR3 sequences, around 9.3% seen once. The receptor was derived from a man aged 18 to 30 who received the YFV17D yellow fever vaccine. This chain uses TRBV7-2 with TRBJ2-1; TRBD1 matches at 7 bases. The sample consisted of CD4+ T cells sorted from PBMCs, taken 5 days after the yellow fever booster vaccination. CDR3: CASSPRGGLRGEQFF. DNA for the CDR3: TGTGCCAGCAGCCCCCGAGGGGGCCTACGGGGAGAGCAGTTCTTC.